This T cell receptor beta chain was profiled in a study of human T cells and chemical hapten exposure. As for the study in general: Affected patients, primarily female, had alopecia areata, totalis or universalis. TCR yields differed between samples (mainly from small differences in pooled library volume). General study results and limits: The presence of alopecia in the donors means their immune response may differ from healthy people's.

In its sample, this clonotype was seen a few times. What it binds is not known. In the study's own analysis: Per-sample TCR counts ranged from about 20,000 to 700,000, median 95,638. TCRdb processed the RACE reads anew with MiXCR; each CDR3 protein has one entry. The V and J calls reflect TCRdb's pipeline rather than the authors' work. The sample consists of about 360,000 distinct CDR3 sequences, roughly 4.8% of them appearing once. The CDR3 length is 13 residues. V gave up 4 bases and J gave up 11 bases; unmatched junction bases: 10. Germline V lookup: CDR1 MNHNS, CDR2 SASEGT. Time point of the sample: patch test 1, 2 weeks after DPC sensitization. Treatment indicated: therapeutic diphenylcyclopropenone sensitization with weekly scalp DPC.

This TCR was sampled from a woman between 50 and 59 years old with alopecia areata. Some clones in this sample may be carry-over from other donors' samples. The input for sequencing was whole blood, taken in connection with sensitization to the hapten diphenylcyclopropenone (DPC). V is TRBV6-1 and J is TRBJ1-1; 7 bases are shared with TRBD1. The CDR3 coding sequence is TGTGCCAGCAGTGCAAGACAGGGAATAGACGCTTTCTTT. Its translation: CASSARQGIDAFF.